The 23 T cell receptor beta chains listed next were all sequenced from one sample in a study of T cell repertoires in aging, cancer and after chemotherapy. Peripheral blood genomic DNA, not sorted cells or RNA, was the template. TRB rearrangements spanning V, D and J were amplified using mixed TRB-A/B primers. TCRdb reprocessed the multiplex PCR reads with MiXCR, giving one entry per CDR3 protein. The sample shows approximately 3,100 distinct CDR3 sequences, just under 45% of them seen only once. Input material: blood. Receptors were obtained from a human donor with a solid tumor.

The chain carries TRBV7-2 and TRBJ2-7; 7 bases agree with TRBD1. The trim removed 5 bases at V and 2 bases at J, leaving 15 bases unmatched. Germline V gene sequence: CDR1 SGHTA, CDR2 FQGNSA. The CDR3 length is 17 residues. The CDR3 loop reads CASSVPLRDRPTYEQYF. CDR3 bases: TGTGCCAGCAGCGTACCTTTACGGGACAGACCTACCTACGAGCAGTACTTC.

The chain recombines TRBV7-3 with TRBJ2-2, with D hard to call. The germline V gene encodes CDR1 SGHTA and CDR2 FQGTGA. The V end was cut by 5 bases, the J end by 5 bases, with 9 bases between. CDR3 length: 13 residues. The CDR3 region is CASSLTPTGELFF. CDR3 bases: TGTGCCAGCAGCCTGACTCCGACCGGGGAGCTGTTTTTT.

The chain has TRBV27 and TRBJ1-3; TRBD1 aligns across 8 bases. The CDR3 covers 14 residues. CDR1 MNHEY and CDR2 SMNVEV come from the germline V gene (reference sequence). Trimming removed 3 bases from V and 4 bases from J; junction bases left unmatched: 2. The CDR3 is CASSFRGPGNTIYF. In DNA, the CDR3 is TGTGCCAGCAGTTTCAGGGGGCCAGGAAACACCATATATTTT.

The rearrangement links TRBV28 to TRBJ1-2, with D uncertain. The germline V gene encodes CDR1 MDHEN and CDR2 SYDVKM. Trimming stripped 11 bases from V and 6 bases from J, with 13 bases between. The CDR3 covers 11 residues. The CDR3 coding sequence is TGTGCCCTGGAGGGAATGGATGGCTACACCTTC. This sequence encodes CALEGMDGYTF.

This clonotype was recorded a few times. The chain recombines TRBV7-2 with TRBJ2-5, with D perhaps matching TRBD2 (6 bases). V was pared by 3 bases and J by 1 base, with 12 bases between. The CDR3 length is 15 residues. The germline CDR1 and CDR2 sequences are SGHTA and FQGNSA. The CDR3 region has the DNA TGTGCCAGCAGCTTCCTGCGGGGACTCCAAGAGACCCAGTACTTC. Protein product: CASSFLRGLQETQYF.

There are a few counts of this clonotype. This chain joins TRBV7-2 and TRBJ1-2, with a weak D call TRBD1 (5 bases). Germline assignment: CDR1 SGHTA and CDR2 FQGNSA. V gave up 4 bases and J gave up 3 bases, with 12 bases separating them. This CDR3 comprises 14 residues. As DNA, the CDR3 is TGTGCCAGCAGCTCAACGGGGGGTTACTATGGCTACACCTTC. This codes for CASSSTGGYYGYTF. Looking up the rest from reference TRBV7-2 and TRBJ1-2 gives the full variable domain: GAGVSQSPSNKVTEKGKDVELRCDPISGHTALYWYRQSLGQGLEFLIYFQGNSAPDKSGLPSDRFSAERTGGSVSTLTIQRTQQEDSAVYLCASSSTGGYYGYTFGSGTRLTVV.

This clonotype was observed a handful of times. This chain connects TRBV7-6 to TRBJ1-1, with 7 bases lining up with TRBD1. The CDR3 extends over 13 amino acids. V gave up 1 base and J gave up 8 bases; unmatched junction bases: 4. Germline values: CDR1 SGHVS, CDR2 FNYEAQ. DNA of the CDR3: TGTGCCAGCAGCTTAGGACAGGGCACAGAAGCTTTCTTT. This encodes CASSLGQGTEAFF.

CDR3: CASTGQPPSGNTIYF. For the CDR3, the DNA is TGTGCCAGTACAGGACAGCCACCCTCTGGAAACACCATATATTTT. The chain recombines TRBV19 with TRBJ1-3; TRBD1 is a possible D gene (6 bases). Germline V gene lookup returns CDR1 LNHDA and CDR2 SQIVND (reference sequence). Trimming pared 7 bases from V and 0 bases from J, leaving 13 bases between. The CDR3 contains 15 residues.

The CDR3: CASRNQGNTEAFF. CDR3 bases: TGTGCCAGCAGGAACCAGGGGAACACTGAAGCTTTCTTT. The chain has TRBV6-5 and TRBJ1-1; D may be TRBD1 (5 bases). CDR1 is MNHEY, CDR2 SVGAGI, per germline. CDR3 length equals 13 residues. V was shortened by 6 bases and J by 1 base, with 9 bases between the two germline ends.

The V gene is TRBV7-2, the J gene TRBJ2-1, with 8 bases lining up with TRBD2. Germline V gene lookup returns CDR1 SGHTA and CDR2 FQGNSA. CDR3 length: 15 amino acids. The V segment lost 1 base and the J segment 5 bases; nucleotides outside the gene matches: 4. CDR3 sequence (DNA): TGTGCCAGCAGCTTAGGGACTAGCCCCCACAATGAGCAGTTCTTC. It translates to CASSLGTSPHNEQFF.

The table lists this clonotype with a few counts. V gene TRBV6-5 combines with J gene TRBJ2-5; tentatively, D is TRBD1 (5 bases). The CDR3 totals 12 residues. The germline V gene encodes CDR1 MNHEY and CDR2 SVGAGI. V lost 6 bases and J 4 bases, leaving 9 bases between the germline ends. CDR3 coding DNA: TGTGCCAGCAGCAGGGTCGGAGAGACCCAGTACTTC. This codes for CASSRVGETQYF.

The rearrangement joins TRBV6-1 to TRBJ1-5; D not certain. This CDR3 spans 16 amino acids. Trimming removed 1 base from V and 4 bases from J, with 14 bases in between. CDR1 is MNHNS, CDR2 SASEGT, per germline. CDR3 nucleotide sequence: TGTGCCAGCAGTGAAGTACGGAGAAGGGCAAATCAGCCCCAGCATTTT. Protein product: CASSEVRRRANQPQHF.

The chain recombines TRBV19 with TRBJ2-2; TRBD1 matches at 7 bases. The CDR3 contains 15 residues. The V segment lost 3 bases and the J segment 7 bases; nucleotides outside the gene matches: 8. The germline CDR1 and CDR2 sequences are LNHDA and SQIVND (reference sequence). The CDR3, as DNA: TGTGCCAGTAGTATTGGACAGGTGACCGACGGGGAGCTGTTTTTT. Encoded protein: CASSIGQVTDGELFF.

In its sample, this clonotype was seen once. The J gene is TRBJ2-3, the V gene TRBV7-2; a weak D match, TRBD2 (6 bases). CDR1 and CDR2 from the germline V gene are SGHTA and FQGNSA. V lost 3 bases and J 2 bases, leaving 9 bases between the germline ends. CDR3 length: 14 amino acids. As DNA, the CDR3 is TGTGCCAGCAGCTTTCTAGCGTTCACAGATACGCAGTATTTT. Its protein product is CASSFLAFTDTQYF.

This clonotype was detected only a few times. The chain carries TRBV20-1 and TRBJ1-2; D is perhaps TRBD1 (5 bases). The CDR3 runs to 12 residues. Looked up from germline, CDR1 is DFQATT and CDR2 is SNEGSKA (reference sequence). The V gene lost 1 base and the J gene lost 5 bases, with 8 bases spanning the gap. The DNA of the CDR3 is TGCAGTGCTAGAGCGGGGGAATATGGCTACACCTTC. Amino acid sequence: CSARAGEYGYTF.

The chain recombines TRBV30 with TRBJ1-2; 8 nucleotides line up with TRBD1. CDR1 and CDR2 from the germline V gene are GTSNPN and SVGIG (reference sequence). Trimming took 5 bases from V and 3 from J; bases not matched to a gene: 20. The length of the CDR3 is 18 residues. CDR3 region: CAWGFPWAGGKWDYGYTF. CDR3 nucleotides: TGTGCCTGGGGGTTCCCGTGGGCAGGGGGCAAATGGGACTATGGCTACACCTTC.

The V call is TRBV27, the J call TRBJ2-7; 11 bases match TRBD1. CDR3 length: 14 amino acids. Germline V CDR1 and CDR2: MNHEY, SMNVEV (reference sequence). V dropped 5 bases and J dropped 7; count of bases not matched to a gene: 7. The CDR3 loop reads CASSLGQGALEQYF. Here the CDR3 DNA reads TGTGCCAGCAGTCTCGGACAGGGGGCGCTTGAGCAGTACTTC.

This sequence joins TRBV30 and TRBJ2-1, with D possibly being TRBD1 (5 bases). Trimming stripped 4 bases from V and 3 bases from J, with 10 bases between. CDR1 and CDR2 (germline): GTSNPN, SVGIG (reference sequence). The CDR3 extends over 13 amino acids. CDR3 bases: TGTGCCTGGACCTCTGGACACTACAATGAGCAGTTCTTC. This codes for CAWTSGHYNEQFF.

This rearrangement joins TRBV19 to TRBJ2-5; 9 bases match TRBD1. The germline gives CDR1 LNHDA, CDR2 SQIVND (reference sequence). This CDR3 has 15 residues. The junction had 4 bases not matched to a gene; V was cut back by 1 base and J by 4 bases. CDR3 nucleotides: TGTGCCAGTAGTATAGTGGGACAGGGAACAGAGACCCAGTACTTC. The encoded protein is CASSIVGQGTETQYF.

The DNA for the CDR3 is TGTGCCAGCAGTTACAGGGGTAGCAATCAGCCCCAGCATTTT. Its protein is CASSYRGSNQPQHF. The gene calls are TRBV12-3 or TRBV12-4 and TRBJ1-5, with 7 bases aligning to TRBD1. J lost 0 bases, V lost 4 bases, and 0 bases had no gene match. The CDR3 extends over 14 amino acids.

The chain is built from TRBV6-5 and TRBJ2-7; no firm D call. The V and J ends lost 0 bases and 4 bases respectively, with 10 bases between them. CDR1 and CDR2 from the germline V gene are MNHEY and SVGAGI. The CDR3 runs 14 residues. This CDR3 is CASSYSQPFYEQYF. The CDR3 coding sequence is TGTGCCAGCAGTTACTCGCAGCCTTTTTACGAGCAGTACTTC.

The chain links TRBV7-2 to TRBJ2-1; the match to TRBD2 covers 7 bases. Germline trimming cut 5 bases from V and 7 bases from J; bases unmatched to any gene: 11. This CDR3 has 15 amino acids. Germline CDR1 reads SGHTA; CDR2 reads FQGNSA. The CDR3 sequence is CASSRGGGGRNEQFF. DNA for the CDR3: TGTGCCAGCAGCCGGGGCGGTGGCGGGAGAAATGAGCAGTTCTTC.

This clonotype was counted between two and nine times. Compared with germline, one end of the junction differs, possibly owing to a read error. The J gene is TRBJ1-1, the V gene TRBV5-6; the match to TRBD1 covers 10 bases. Germline lookup yields CDR1 SGHDT and CDR2 YYEEEE. This CDR3 contains 15 residues. The CDR3 bases are TGTGCCAGCAGCTTTGGACAGGGGGTGAAGACTGAAGCTTTCTTT. It is translated as CASSFGQGVKTEAFF.